This is a list of T cell receptor beta chains from one sample in a study of T cells of healthy individuals. Each CDR3 protein is one row after TCRdb ran MiXCR on the 5' RACE reads. This repertoire shows about 96,000 distinct CDR3 sequences, 17% found once; its top ten account for more than 5.5%. All receptors come from a human donor in good health. The CDR3 runs from the conserved cysteine through the conserved F or W. Fields, in order: CDR3 length, J gene, V gene, CDR3 protein.

15 TRBJ2-5 TRBV4-3 CASSQDARSQETQYF
16 TRBJ2-2 TRBV20-1 CSARDGIGGRTGELFF
14 TRBJ2-7 TRBV27 CASSLSGGSYEQYF
16 TRBJ2-2 TRBV5-1 CASSLRLAGATGELFF
15 TRBJ2-6 TRBV7-2 CASSSRISGANVLTF
12 TRBJ2-3 TRBV29-1 CSVAQATDTQYF
15 TRBJ1-2 TRBV7-3 CASSPSGGKLYGYTF
16 TRBJ2-1 TRBV28 CASSSPGTGYVDEQFF
14 TRBJ2-1 TRBV5-6 CASSPLRDNNEQFF
15 TRBJ2-7 TRBV4-1 CASSLGGGGPYEQYF
18 TRBJ1-3 TRBV4-1 CASSQVSSVQFSGNTIYF
14 TRBJ2-7 TRBV7-9 CASSRGAGAYEQYF
16 TRBJ2-1 TRBV6-2/TRBV6-3 CASRPRLSLFYNEQFF
14 TRBJ2-1 TRBV7-2 CASSLAGTNDEQFF
15 TRBJ2-1 TRBV7-2 CASSLGPTSYNEQFF
15 TRBJ2-5 TRBV28 CASSFGVYQQETQYF
14 TRBJ2-5 TRBV6-5 CASSNRGQEETQYF
12 TRBJ2-2 TRBV12-3/TRBV12-4 CASSFASGELFF
16 TRBJ2-3 TRBV7-9 CASSSGQGKVIDTQYF
16 TRBJ1-5 TRBV11-2 CASSLGRGNTNQPQHF
12 TRBJ2-5 TRBV21-1 CASSDCQETQYF
15 TRBJ2-3 TRBV7-8 CASSLVLRGADTQYF
14 TRBJ1-1 TRBV5-6 CASSDGQLNTEAFF
15 TRBJ1-5 TRBV6-2/TRBV6-3 CASSYPGGANQPQHF
12 TRBJ2-5 TRBV6-2/TRBV6-3 CASRTGGETQYF
12 TRBJ2-3 TRBV28 CASRLPGDTQYF
16 TRBJ1-5 TRBV23-1 CASRMGRLRGDQPQHF
13 TRBJ1-4 TRBV6-2/TRBV6-3 CASSRQRNEKLFF
14 TRBJ2-1 TRBV7-2 CASSFSGVYNEQFF
13 TRBJ2-1 TRBV28 CASSSGLGNEQFF
14 TRBJ2-1 TRBV6-5 CASSYRQAHNEQFF
13 TRBJ1-5 TRBV5-1 CASSLDSDQPQHF
15 TRBJ2-7 TRBV7-9 CASSSPATMPYEQYF
13 TRBJ2-3 TRBV20-1 CSAPGTTTDTQYF
13 TRBJ2-7 TRBV5-4 CASSEGRRDEQYF
16 TRBJ2-1 TRBV6-4 CASSDSSGAPHNEQFF
18 TRBJ1-1 TRBV14 CASSQERGGLFLGTEAFF
15 TRBJ1-4 TRBV27 CASSPRTRPGEKLFF
17 TRBJ2-7 TRBV21-1 CASSSPRTGTGSYEQYF
14 TRBJ2-5 TRBV9 CASSPDGPSRTQYF
16 TRBJ2-6 TRBV20-1 CSAVGRTSSGANVLTF
15 TRBJ2-1 TRBV28 CASSLPGLGGTEQFF
13 TRBJ2-5 TRBV11-1 CASSGTIQETQYF
15 TRBJ2-7 TRBV11-2 CASIPFSGPWGEQYF
16 TRBJ2-3 TRBV20-1 CSARGLEAGVQDTQYF
14 TRBJ2-1 TRBV28 CASSLRTGPNEQFF
15 TRBJ1-1 TRBV10-3 CAISAGTVQATEAFF
17 TRBJ1-6 TRBV5-1 CASRGGVGGPLSSPLHF
16 TRBJ1-3 TRBV11-2 CASSLVAPGTGNTIYF
13 TRBJ2-1 TRBV3-1 CASSHAPRGEQFF
15 TRBJ1-5 TRBV6-6 CASNPSGGSNQPQHF
19 TRBJ1-3 TRBV9 CASSVDTGSPGPPGNTIYF
11 TRBJ2-3 TRBV29-1 CSVAGKDTQYF
15 TRBJ2-1 TRBV6-4 CASSDSGLASNEQFF
14 TRBJ2-7 TRBV29-1 CSVAGTSGIHEQYF
13 TRBJ1-2 TRBV29-1 CSVEPASMAGYTF
12 TRBJ1-2 TRBV3-1 CASSQGLGGYTF
15 TRBJ2-7 TRBV27 CASSPRTDTSYEQYF
12 TRBJ2-5 TRBV29-1 CSVGQLQETQYF